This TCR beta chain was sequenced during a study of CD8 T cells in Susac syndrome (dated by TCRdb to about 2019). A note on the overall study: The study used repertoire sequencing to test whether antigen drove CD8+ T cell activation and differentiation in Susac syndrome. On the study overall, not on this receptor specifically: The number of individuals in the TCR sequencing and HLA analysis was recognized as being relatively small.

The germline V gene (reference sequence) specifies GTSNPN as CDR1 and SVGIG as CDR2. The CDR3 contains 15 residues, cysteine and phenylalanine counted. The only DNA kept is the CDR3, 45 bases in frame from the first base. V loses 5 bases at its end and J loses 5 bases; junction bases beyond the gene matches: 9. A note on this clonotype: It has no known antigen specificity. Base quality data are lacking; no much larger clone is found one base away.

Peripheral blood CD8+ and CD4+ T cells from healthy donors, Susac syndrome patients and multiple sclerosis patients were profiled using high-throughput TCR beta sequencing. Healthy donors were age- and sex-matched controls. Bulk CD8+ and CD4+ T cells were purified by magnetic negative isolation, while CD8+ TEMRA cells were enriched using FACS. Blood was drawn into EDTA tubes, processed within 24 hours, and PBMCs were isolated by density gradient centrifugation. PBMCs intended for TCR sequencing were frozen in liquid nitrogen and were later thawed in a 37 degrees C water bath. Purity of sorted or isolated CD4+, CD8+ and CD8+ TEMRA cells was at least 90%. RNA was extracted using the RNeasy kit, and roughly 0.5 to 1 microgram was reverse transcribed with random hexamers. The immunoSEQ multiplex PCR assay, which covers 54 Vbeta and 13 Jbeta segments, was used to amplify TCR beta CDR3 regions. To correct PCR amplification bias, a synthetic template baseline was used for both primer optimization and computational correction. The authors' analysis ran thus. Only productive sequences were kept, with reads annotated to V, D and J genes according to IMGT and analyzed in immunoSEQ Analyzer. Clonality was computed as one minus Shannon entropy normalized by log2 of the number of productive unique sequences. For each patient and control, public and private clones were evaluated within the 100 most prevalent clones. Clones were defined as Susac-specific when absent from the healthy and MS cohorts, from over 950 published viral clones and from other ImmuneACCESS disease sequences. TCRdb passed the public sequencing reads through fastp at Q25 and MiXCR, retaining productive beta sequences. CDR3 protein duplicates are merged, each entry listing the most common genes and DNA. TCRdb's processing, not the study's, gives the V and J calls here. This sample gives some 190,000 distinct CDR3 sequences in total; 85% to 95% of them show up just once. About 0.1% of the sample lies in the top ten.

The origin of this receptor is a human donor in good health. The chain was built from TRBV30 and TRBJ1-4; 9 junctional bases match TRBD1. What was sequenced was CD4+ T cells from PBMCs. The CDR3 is CAWSGQGGGNEKLFF. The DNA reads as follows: TGTGCCTGGTCGGGACAGGGAGGAGGGAATGAAAAACTGTTTTTT. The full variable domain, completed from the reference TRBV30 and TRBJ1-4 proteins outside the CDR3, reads SQTIHQWPATLVQPVGSPLSLECTVEGTSNPNLYWYRQAAGRGLQLLFYSVGIGQISSEVPQNLSASRPQDRQFILSSKKLLLSDSGFYLCAWSGQGGGNEKLFFGSGTQLSVL.